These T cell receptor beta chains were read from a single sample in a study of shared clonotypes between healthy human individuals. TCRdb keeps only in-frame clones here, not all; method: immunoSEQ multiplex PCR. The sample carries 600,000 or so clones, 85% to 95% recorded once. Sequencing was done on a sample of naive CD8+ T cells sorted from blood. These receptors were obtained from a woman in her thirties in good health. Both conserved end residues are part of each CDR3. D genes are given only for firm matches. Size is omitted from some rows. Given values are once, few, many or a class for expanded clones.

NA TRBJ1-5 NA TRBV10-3 CAISESGTDSNQPQHF TGTGCCATCAGTGAGTCCGGGACTGATAGCAATCAGCCCCAGCATTTT
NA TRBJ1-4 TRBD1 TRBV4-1 CASSHRTGGNEKLFF TGCGCCAGCAGCCACAGGACAGGGGGGAATGAAAAACTGTTTTTT
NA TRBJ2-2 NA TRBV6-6 CATSQGGELFF TGTGCCACCTCCCAAGGGGGGGAGCTGTTTTTT
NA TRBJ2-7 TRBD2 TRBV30 CAWSMASGDYEQYF TGTGCCTGGAGTATGGCTAGCGGAGACTACGAGCAGTACTTC
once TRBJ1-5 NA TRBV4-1 CASSQVQSNQPQHF TGCGCCAGCAGCCAAGTACAGAGCAATCAGCCCCAGCATTTT
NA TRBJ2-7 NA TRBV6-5 CASESGPGTYEQYF TGTGCCAGTGAATCGGGTCCAGGCACCTACGAGCAGTACTTC
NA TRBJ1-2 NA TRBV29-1 CSVAPGRLHEGYTF TGCAGCGTCGCCCCAGGACGACTACATGAAGGCTACACCTTC
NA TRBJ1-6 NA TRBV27 CASMPLGSNSPLHF TGTGCCAGCATGCCCTTGGGTAGTAATTCACCCCTCCACTTT
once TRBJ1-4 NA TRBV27 CASRRVGRTEKLFF TGTGCCAGCCGCCGGGTAGGGAGAACGGAAAAACTGTTTTTT
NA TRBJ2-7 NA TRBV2 CASSVWQSSYEQYF TGTGCCAGCAGTGTATGGCAGAGCTCCTACGAGCAGTACTTC
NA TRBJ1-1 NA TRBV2 CASGQTNTEAFF TGTGCCAGTGGACAGACGAACACTGAAGCTTTCTTT
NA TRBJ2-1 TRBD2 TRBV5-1 CASRTSQYNEQFF TGCGCCAGCAGGACTAGCCAATACAATGAGCAGTTCTTC
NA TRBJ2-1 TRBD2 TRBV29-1 CSVVASGNNEQFF TGCAGCGTTGTGGCTAGCGGGAACAATGAGCAGTTCTTC
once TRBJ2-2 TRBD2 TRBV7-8 CASSPRRSGSFDGELFF TGTGCCAGCAGCCCTCGGAGGAGCGGGAGTTTCGACGGGGAGCTGTTTTTT
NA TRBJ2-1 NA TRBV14 CASSTGSSDEQFF TGTGCCAGCAGTACAGGGTCCTCTGATGAGCAGTTCTTC
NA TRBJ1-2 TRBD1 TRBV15 CATSSQGVGGYTF TGTGCCACCAGCAGCCAGGGGGTGGGTGGCTACACCTTC
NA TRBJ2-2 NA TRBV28 CASYHGGELFF TGTGCCAGCTATCACGGCGGGGAGCTGTTTTTT
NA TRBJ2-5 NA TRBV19 CASKGQLQETQYF TGTGCCAGTAAGGGACAACTCCAAGAGACCCAGTACTTC
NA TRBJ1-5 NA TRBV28 CASSRYPGSNQPQHF TGTGCCAGCAGTCGCTATCCAGGGAGCAATCAGCCCCAGCATTTT
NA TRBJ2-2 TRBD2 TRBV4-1 CASSQVSGRAPGELFF TGCGCCAGCAGCCAAGTTAGCGGGAGGGCCCCCGGGGAGCTGTTTTTT
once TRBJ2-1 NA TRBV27 CASSFTNYNEQFF TGTGCCAGCAGTTTTACTAACTACAATGAGCAGTTCTTC
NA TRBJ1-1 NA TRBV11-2 CASSPEAGALNTEAFF TGTGCCAGCAGCCCGGAAGCAGGGGCCCTGAACACTGAAGCTTTCTTT
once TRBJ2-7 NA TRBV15 CATSRETGSLTYEQYF TGTGCCACCAGCAGAGAAACGGGCAGTCTAACCTACGAGCAGTACTTC
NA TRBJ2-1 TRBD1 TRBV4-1 CASSQPKLRDRGPKSSYNEQFF TGCGCCAGCAGCCAACCCAAACTCCGGGACAGGGGGCCTAAAAGCTCCTACAATGAGCAGTTCTTC
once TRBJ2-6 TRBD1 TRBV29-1 CSVTGGLAGANVLTF TGCAGCGTTACAGGGGGCTTGGCTGGGGCCAACGTCCTGACTTTC
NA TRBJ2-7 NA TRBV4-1 CASSQDRRSGQWGEQYF TGCGCCAGCAGCCAAGATCGTCGCTCAGGGCAATGGGGCGAGCAGTACTTC